A selection of T cell receptor beta chains follows, all from one sample in a study of cytomegalovirus exposure and HLA in healthy donors. Sequencing was performed with immunoSEQ multiplex PCR; in TCRdb, only in-frame clones are kept and a portion is missing. Here the sample spans roughly 200,000 clones, roughly 79% being singletons. The sample was PBMCs. The origin of the receptors is a man younger than 40 in good health and CMV-seronegative. The CDR3 runs from the conserved cysteine through the conserved F or W. A D gene is named only where the DNA matches it firmly. Some rows mark clone size as missing; the rest say once, few, many or name a class of expanded clone.

>TRBD2|TRBJ2-7|TRBV11-3|NA
CASSPTGGSYEQYF
TGTGCCAGCAGCCCTACCGGCGGGAGCTACGAGCAGTACTTC
>TRBD2|TRBJ2-1|TRBV6-1|NA
CASSLGLYNEQFF
TGTGCCAGCAGTTTGGGACTATACAATGAGCAGTTCTTC
>TRBD1|TRBJ2-1|TRBV7-3|few
CASSLGQAYNEQFF
TGTGCCAGCAGCTTGGGACAGGCTTACAATGAGCAGTTCTTC
>TRBD1|TRBJ2-3|TRBV7-2|once
CASSVRDRGLDTQYF
TGTGCCAGCAGCGTCCGGGACAGGGGGCTAGATACGCAGTATTTT
>TRBD1|TRBJ1-6|TRBV7-8|few
CASSPRTGSSYSPLHF
TGTGCCAGCAGCCCAAGGACAGGGTCAAGTTATTCACCCCTCCACTTT
>NA|TRBJ1-1|TRBV11-2|NA
CASSRTTATEAFF
TGTGCCAGCAGCCGTACGACAGCCACTGAAGCTTTCTTT
>TRBD2|TRBJ2-5|TRBV28|NA
CASAPRRELPETQYF
TGTGCCAGCGCCCCCCGGCGGGAGCTACCGGAGACCCAGTACTTC
>NA|TRBJ2-1|TRBV29-1|NA
CSVMTGYNEQFF
TGCAGCGTGATGACAGGTTACAATGAGCAGTTCTTC
>NA|TRBJ1-4|TRBV15|NA
CATRRVGGSEKLFF
TGTGCCACCAGAAGAGTGGGGGGAAGTGAAAAACTGTTTTTT
>TRBD2|TRBJ2-2|TRBV6-5|NA
CASSRLAPNTGELFF
TGTGCCAGCAGTAGACTAGCGCCAAACACCGGGGAGCTGTTTTTT
>TRBD1|TRBJ1-1|TRBV28|NA
CASRSGGSGRVNTEAFF
TGTGCCAGCAGATCAGGGGGTTCTGGAAGGGTGAACACTGAAGCTTTCTTT